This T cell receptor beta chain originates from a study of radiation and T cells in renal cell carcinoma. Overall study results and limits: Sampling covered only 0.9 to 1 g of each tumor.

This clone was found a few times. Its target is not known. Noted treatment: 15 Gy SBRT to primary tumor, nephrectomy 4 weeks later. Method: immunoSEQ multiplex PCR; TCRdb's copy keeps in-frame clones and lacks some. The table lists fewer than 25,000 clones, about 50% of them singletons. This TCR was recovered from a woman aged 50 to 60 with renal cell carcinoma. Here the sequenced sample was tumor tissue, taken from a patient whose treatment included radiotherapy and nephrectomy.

CDR3 sequence reads: CASSGSGKSSYGYTF. The CDR3 region has the DNA TGTGCCAGCAGCGGGAGTGGGAAGAGCAGCTATGGCTACACCTTC. V and J are TRBV7-9 and TRBJ1-2, with D unclear. This CDR3 spans 15 amino acids. V lost 5 bases and J lost 4, with 17 bases in between. Germline-derived CDR1 and CDR2 are SEHNR and FQNEAQ (reference sequence).